This note documents a single TCR beta chain sequence. The target of this receptor is not known. No quality values exist for individual bases; no much larger clone is one base distant. TCRbeta CDR3 regions were amplified from genomic DNA using the immunoSEQ Assay, a bias-controlled multiplex PCR. The paper's processing steps were these. Within the assay, amplification of reference gene primers was used to estimate how many nucleated cells each sample contained. To quantify the absolute abundance of each unique TCRbeta CDR3 rearrangement, sequence reads were collapsed and filtered. For each sample, productive Simpson clonality was calculated as the square root of Simpson's diversity index across productive rearrangements. TCRdb took this table from immuneACCESS and kept in-frame rearrangements with V and J called. Such tables lack part of the clones; where checked against another copy, unresolved V genes explain under half of the gap, and the rest is unexplained. V and J calls and clone size are as listed in that table; D and trimming were resolved from the DNA. The sample table records roughly 50,000 clones; 77% of these occur just once. The ten largest make up around 20% of the sample.

The collaborating institutions used their own protocols to collect whole blood in K2EDTA tubes. For TCRbeta analysis, collaborators shipped samples in one of three forms: frozen whole blood, isolated PBMCs, or DNA extracted from either of those sample types. This sample is part of a study of blood T cell repertoires in COVID-19 (dated by TCRdb to about 2020). The study in broad terms: Samples from collaborators originated in the United States, Italy and Spain and spanned both the acute and convalescent phases of COVID-19. The dataset comprised deeply sampled blood TCRbeta repertoires from subjects exposed to, actively infected with, or recovered from COVID-19. Where available, HLA class I and class II types were taken from metadata supplied by the sample provider and were not determined by assay-based typing. The material from the prospective study consisted of cDNA or gDNA derived from T cells, B-cell-depleted T cells, or PBMCs. The samples were drawn from two sources: the first 160 participants of the ongoing ImmuneRACE study, and fewer than 1,500 subjects contributed by 6 global collaborators. Sample metadata almost always included a de-identified subject ID, COVID-19 status, age in years and sex. The repertoires were released in a freely available public database meant as a resource for research on the immune response to SARS-CoV-2. Here is what the overall study found, with its caveats: The quantity of clinical and demographic metadata differed by source and by participant and was supplied without curation.

CDR1 SGHTA and CDR2 FQGTGA were looked up in the germline V gene. Germline trimming: 5 bases from V, 1 base from J; junction bases outside gene matches: 4. The CDR3 starts with the cysteine, ends with the phenylalanine, and has 15 residues. Only the CDR3 region is kept as DNA, spanning 45 bases read in frame from base 1. Sequencing was performed on peripheral blood. Here the chain combines TRBV7-3 and TRBJ1-1, with 10 central nucleotides matching TRBD1. This clonotype was sampled from a human donor with active or convalescent COVID-19. The donor label of this sample is uncertain. This receptor carries the CDR3 CASSPTGGRNTEAFF. The nucleotide sequence reads as follows: TGTGCCAGCAGCCCGACAGGGGGCCGGAACACTGAAGCTTTCTTT.